This TCR beta chain comes out of a study of cytomegalovirus exposure and HLA in healthy donors (dated by TCRdb to the late 2010s). General notes on the study: According to an earlier analysis of a few hundred of the donors, some 170 million T cells yielded roughly 110 million unique TCR beta sequences and around 300 Gb of sequence data. HLA typing covered class I and class II loci at four-digit resolution. Typing coverage varied by locus: about 620-630 donors for A, B, C, DRB1 and DQB1; roughly 510 for DQA1; approximately 610 for DPA1; roughly 450 for DPB1. Donor age, sex, ethnicity and CMV serostatus were collected together with the repertoire data. The aim of the study was to test whether cataloging public T cell receptors could identify signatures of past pathogen exposure. A later genetic analysis took genome-wide SNP genotypes for about three fifths of the 666 donors and used that subset as a discovery cohort. Across 398 genotyped donors of the cohort, an average of roughly 230,000 unique TCR beta nucleotide sequences per donor were sequenced, and 15% to 20% of those sequences were non-productive. Along with the roughly 670-subject first cohort, a separate validation cohort of roughly 110 different subjects was used. Around 300 gigabases of sequencing data and 70 million to 100 million unique TCR sequences were included in an early release covering several hundred HLA-typed donors. Four to six DR-DQ haplotypes were handled as single units for association and clustering because linkage in the cohort was strong. The study used immunosequencing to profile the T cell repertoires of approximately 630 subjects and linked those repertoires to cytomegalovirus serostatus. A later analysis re-examined previously published TCR beta repertoires from just over 650 donors and added high-resolution HLA genotyping to investigate patterns of TCR occurrence. The study combined high-throughput TCR immunosequencing, statistical association of individual TCRs with disease status, and machine learning to predict cytomegalovirus infection status. All discovery cohort repertoires had been generated using a single sequencing platform. The genetic ancestry cluster associated with self-reported Caucasian donors included 81% of the roughly 360 genotyped donors. In the later analysis, no new phenotypic data were used to find candidate immune exposures; instead, reliance was placed on TCR beta sequences and their occurrence across donors. An earlier analysis of several hundred of the donors used high-throughput TCR beta sequencing to judge whether each TCR beta V gene segment behaved as functional or pseudogenic. Paper-wide results and their limitations: For the cohort, immune exposure information was limited to CMV serostatus. Because HLA typing was missing for some donors at each locus, association tests included only the typed subset. A later genetic analysis reported fewer N-insertions in productive TCRs among donors in an Asian-associated ancestry cluster than the roughly 620-donor mean. V-gene and J-gene trimming of TCR beta chains was associated with a missense DCLRE1C variant in a later genetic analysis, and the association was replicated in an independent cohort. Sequencing depth was assumed to be roughly uniform across donors in the presence/absence analyses, though that assumption may not hold. The earlier analysis of 450 to 700 of the donors excluded roughly 17 rarely observed V segments, including chromosome 9 orphons, because counts were too low. In a later analysis, HLA-associated TCR beta chains showed more clonal expansion and lower generation probabilities than non-associated chains that were equally common. When HLA alleles, especially DR and DQ, strongly co-occurred, TCR associations were difficult to assign to individual alleles. The authors suggested that the approach could potentially be extended to other disease states and immunological phenotypes. A further reported finding was that TCR beta sequences accurately predicted the HLA-A and HLA-B alleles for most subjects in the first cohort. Some IMGT-functional V segments, including TRBV6-2 and TRBV6-3, could not be told apart with the 87-base-pair reads, so those segments were excluded. In a later analysis, TCR association rates were found to vary across HLA loci, with the most associated TCRs seen for DRB1 alleles and the fewest for HLA-C alleles. At a false discovery rate of 0.05, a later analysis linked under 20,000 TCR beta sequences to specific HLA alleles. An earlier analysis of approximately 600 of the donors showed that most TCR beta V segments appeared in productive rearrangements either about 87% or about 30% of the time, which broadly matched IMGT annotations. In both the original and validation cohorts, the classifier was reported to diagnose cytomegalovirus status with high specificity and sensitivity. Three of the identified cytomegalovirus-associated TCR beta chains were confirmed in vitro to be specific for cytomegalovirus antigens. In a later analysis, several top co-occurrence clusters were reported to appear linked to parvovirus B19, influenza, CMV and Epstein-Barr virus. Correlated functional status among segregating V segments might be attributable to linkage disequilibrium, but an unknown experimental factor could not be ruled out. Most CMV-associated TCR beta chains appeared to be HLA-restricted in a later analysis, and the HLA associations seemed to be driven largely by CMV exposure. While some public TCRs were present in many individuals, most TCR sequences turned up only very rarely across donors. A total of about 150 TCR beta chains were listed by the study as associated with cytomegalovirus. A cluster of highly shared sequence variants was judged likely to be a technical artifact of the sequencing pipeline. Only TCR beta chains were sequenced in this cohort, and the absence of alpha or paired-chain data limited detectable features.

The library was made by the immunoSEQ multiplex PCR assay. A mixture of 60 forward primers for TCR Vbeta segments and 13 reverse primers for TCR Jbeta segments was used in the multiplex PCR. A multiplex PCR assay on genomic DNA amplified the CDR3 region of rearranged TCR beta genes. Amplified TCR beta libraries were sequenced as 87-base-pair reads on the Illumina HiSeq System. The published analysis was carried out like this. Across the 500 to 750 repertoires, a later analysis counted around 80 million unique TCR beta chains, roughly 11 million of which were shared by at least two donors. To remove PCR and sequencing errors, raw reads were error-corrected and collapsed into unique sequences using a nearest-neighbor algorithm that merged closely related sequences. V, D and J gene segments were assigned by aligning CDR3 sequences to IMGT reference sequences. For a sequence to be retained, at least a six-nucleotide match to both a V gene segment and a J gene segment was required. A rearrangement was called productive if the CDR3 had no stop codons and remained in frame with V and J, and every other rearrangement was called non-productive. Following IMGT convention, CDR3 was defined as the stretch from the second conserved V-encoded cysteine up to the conserved J-encoded phenylalanine. The earlier analysis of 587 of the donors excluded sequences that lacked an unambiguous match to a single V gene segment. An earlier analysis of 587 of the donors classified V segments as functional when productive rearrangements were above 56.7% and as segregating when the standard deviation between donors was above 5%. To diagnose cytomegalovirus status from the catalog of TCR beta chain sequences, a statistical classification framework was built. In a later analysis, TCR nucleotide sequences were compared against IMGT/GENE-DB human TR gene sequences so that V and J genes could be assigned. A later analysis assigned CDR3 sequences and most-parsimonious VDJ recombination scenarios with the TCRdist pipeline. A later analysis defined each TCR beta chain by its CDR3 amino acid sequence plus V-gene family, and excluded reads lacking a unique V-gene family. As a way to deal with suspected cross-contamination and a sequencing artifact, a later analysis dropped 592 nucleotide sequences that were highly shared and had low generation probability. In a later analysis, a clonal expansion index for each public chain was calculated from normalized within-repertoire ranks of inferred template counts. In a later analysis, generation probabilities were computed using a VDJ recombination model fitted to out-of-frame rearrangements, and the results were checked against IGoR. In a later analysis, TCR-TCR, TCR-HLA and TCR-CMV co-occurrence was scored with hypergeometric tests, and a repertoire-size bias correction was applied to TCR pairs. False discovery rates were estimated in a later analysis by permuting HLA or CMV assignments 20 times. In a later analysis, co-occurring TCRs were grouped using DBSCAN, and TCRdist sequence similarity was added for clustering within HLA-allele-positive subsets. Repertoires with fewer than 30,000 or more than 120,000 public chains were left out of co-occurrence clustering, as were five repertoires with anomalous nucleotide sharing. The immuneACCESS repertoire file appears here via TCRdb, limited to in-frame rearrangements. These files lack a portion of the clones; in checked studies, under half of the deficit traces to unresolved V genes, and the cause of the others is not known. V, J and clone size derive from that table, while D and trimming were established from the DNA sequence. The sample's own table lists 200,000 to 250,000 clones. The top ten constitute more than 0.95% of the sample.

About this clone: The antigen this receptor binds is unknown.

From the cysteine up to the phenylalanine, the CDR3 has a length of 14 residues. Of the read, only the CDR3 DNA is kept; its 42 bases are in frame from base 1. Trimming at the junction amounts to 3 bases on V and 1 base on J, and the germline ends lie 10 bases apart. The CDR1 and CDR2 encoded by the germline V gene are KGHSH and LQKENI. The cohort consisted of 600 to 700 healthy bone marrow donors. Cohort members were all nominally healthy when sampled, although unrecorded immune exposures were likely present. The donor tested CMV seropositive and was one of the 289 seropositive cohort members. Each donor provided a peripheral blood sample, and peripheral blood mononuclear cells were used for TCR beta sequencing. The Qiagen DNeasy Blood Extraction Kit was used to extract genomic DNA from the blood cell samples.

The sequence links TRBV18 to TRBJ2-7; the D gene lacks a confident call. The sequence was collected from a girl aged 2-10 years in good health and CMV-seropositive. The sample taken for sequencing was PBMCs. The CDR3 region: CASSPGAPSYEQYF. The DNA sequence is given as TGTGCCAGCTCACCGGGCGCGCCGTCCTACGAGCAGTACTTC.